Reported below is one T cell receptor (beta chain). This entry comes from a study of identical twins. This CDR3 is built from 17 residues. Germline V gene data show CDR1 as MNHNS and CDR2 as SASEGT. The J segment lost 5 bases and the V segment lost 6 bases, leaving 16 bases of the junction unmatched. TCRdb independently ran MiXCR on the 5' RACE reads; one entry per CDR3 protein. The sample has roughly 630,000 distinct CDR3 sequences; 7.1% are singletons. These data were also reused for a study on yellow fever vaccine responses in identical twins.

The sequence was collected from a woman under 30 in good health. This rearrangement joins TRBV6-1 to TRBJ2-5, with 9 bases identical to TRBD2. The sequenced sample was PBMCs. The CDR3 is CASSTGLSSGVEETQYF. CDR3 in DNA: TGTGCCAGCAGCACAGGTTTATCTAGCGGGGTTGAGGAGACCCAGTACTTC.